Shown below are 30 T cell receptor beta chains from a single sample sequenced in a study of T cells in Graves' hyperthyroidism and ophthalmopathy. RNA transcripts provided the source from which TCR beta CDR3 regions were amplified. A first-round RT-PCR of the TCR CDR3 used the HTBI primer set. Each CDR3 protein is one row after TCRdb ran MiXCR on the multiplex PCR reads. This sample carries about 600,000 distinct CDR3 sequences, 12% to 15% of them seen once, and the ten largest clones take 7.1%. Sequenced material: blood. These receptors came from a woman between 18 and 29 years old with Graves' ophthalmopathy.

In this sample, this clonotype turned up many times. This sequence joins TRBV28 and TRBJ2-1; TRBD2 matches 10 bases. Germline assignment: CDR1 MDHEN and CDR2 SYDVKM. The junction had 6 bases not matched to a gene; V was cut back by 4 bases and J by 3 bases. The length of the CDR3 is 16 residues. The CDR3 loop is CASSSTLAGSYNEQFF. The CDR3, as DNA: TGTGCCAGCAGTTCAACACTAGCGGGAAGCTACAATGAGCAGTTCTTC.

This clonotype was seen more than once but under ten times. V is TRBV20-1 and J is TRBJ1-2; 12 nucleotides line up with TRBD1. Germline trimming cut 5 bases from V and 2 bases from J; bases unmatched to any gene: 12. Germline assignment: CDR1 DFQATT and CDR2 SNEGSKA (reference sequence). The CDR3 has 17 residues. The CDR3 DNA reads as TGCAGTGCTCAACCCTGGGACAGGGGGCTGACGAACTATGGCTACACCTTC. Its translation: CSAQPWDRGLTNYGYTF.

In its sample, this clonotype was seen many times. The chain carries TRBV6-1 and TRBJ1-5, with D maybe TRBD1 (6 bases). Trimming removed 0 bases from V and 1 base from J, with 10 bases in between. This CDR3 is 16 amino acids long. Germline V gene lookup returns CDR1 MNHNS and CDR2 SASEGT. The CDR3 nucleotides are TGTGCCAGCAGTGAAGCGAGGACAGTCAGCAATCAGCCCCAGCATTTT. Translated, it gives CASSEARTVSNQPQHF.

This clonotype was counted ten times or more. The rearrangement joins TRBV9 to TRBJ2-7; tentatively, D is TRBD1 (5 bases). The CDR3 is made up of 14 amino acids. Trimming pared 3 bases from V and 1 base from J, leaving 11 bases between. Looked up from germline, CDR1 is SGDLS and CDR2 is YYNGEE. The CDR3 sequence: CASSAQGDSYEQYF. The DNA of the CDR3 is TGTGCCAGCAGCGCGCAGGGTGATTCCTACGAGCAGTACTTC.

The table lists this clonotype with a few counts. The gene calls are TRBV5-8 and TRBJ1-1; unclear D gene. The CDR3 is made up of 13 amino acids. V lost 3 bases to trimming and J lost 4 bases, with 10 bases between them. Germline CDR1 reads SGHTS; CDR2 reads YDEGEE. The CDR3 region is CASSSSVPTEAFF. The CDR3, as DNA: TGTGCCAGCAGCTCCAGCGTTCCCACTGAAGCTTTCTTT.

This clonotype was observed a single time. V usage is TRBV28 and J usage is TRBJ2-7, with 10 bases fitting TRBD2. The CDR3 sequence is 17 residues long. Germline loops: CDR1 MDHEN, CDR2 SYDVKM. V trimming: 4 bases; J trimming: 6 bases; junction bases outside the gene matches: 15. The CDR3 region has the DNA TGTGCCAGCAGTTCCCCCGGGAGCGGGAGGGCCTATCGCGAGCAGTACTTC. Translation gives CASSSPGSGRAYREQYF.

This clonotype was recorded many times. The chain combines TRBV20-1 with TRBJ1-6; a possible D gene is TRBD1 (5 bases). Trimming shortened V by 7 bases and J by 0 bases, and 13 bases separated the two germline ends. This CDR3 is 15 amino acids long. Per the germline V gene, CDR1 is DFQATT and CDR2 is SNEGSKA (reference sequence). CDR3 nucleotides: TGCAGTGTCAGATGGGGGAGCTCCTATAATTCACCCCTCCACTTT. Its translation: CSVRWGSSYNSPLHF.

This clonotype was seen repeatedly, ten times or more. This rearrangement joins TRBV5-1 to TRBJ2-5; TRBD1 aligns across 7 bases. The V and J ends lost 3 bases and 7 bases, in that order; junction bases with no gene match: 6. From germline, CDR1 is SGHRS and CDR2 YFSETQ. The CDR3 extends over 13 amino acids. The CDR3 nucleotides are TGCGCCAGCAGCTCTGACAGGGAAGCGACCCAGTACTTC. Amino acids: CASSSDREATQYF.

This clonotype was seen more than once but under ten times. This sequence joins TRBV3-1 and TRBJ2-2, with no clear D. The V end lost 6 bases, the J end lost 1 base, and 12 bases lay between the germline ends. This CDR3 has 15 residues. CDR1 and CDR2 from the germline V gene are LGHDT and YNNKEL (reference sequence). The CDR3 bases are TGTGCCAGCAGTCTTTCACATAGGAACACCGGGGAGCTGTTTTTT. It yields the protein CASSLSHRNTGELFF.

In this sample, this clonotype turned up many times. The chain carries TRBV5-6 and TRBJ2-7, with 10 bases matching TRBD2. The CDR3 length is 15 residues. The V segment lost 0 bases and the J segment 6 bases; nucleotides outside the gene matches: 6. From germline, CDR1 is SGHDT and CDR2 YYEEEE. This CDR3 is CASSLGLAGVLEQYF. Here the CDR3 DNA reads TGTGCCAGCAGCTTGGGGCTAGCGGGAGTTCTCGAGCAGTACTTC.

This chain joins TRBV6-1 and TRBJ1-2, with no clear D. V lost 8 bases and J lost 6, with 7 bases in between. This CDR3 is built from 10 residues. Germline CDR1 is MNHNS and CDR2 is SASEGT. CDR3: CASEENGYTF. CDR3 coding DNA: TGTGCCAGCGAGGAAAATGGCTACACCTTC.

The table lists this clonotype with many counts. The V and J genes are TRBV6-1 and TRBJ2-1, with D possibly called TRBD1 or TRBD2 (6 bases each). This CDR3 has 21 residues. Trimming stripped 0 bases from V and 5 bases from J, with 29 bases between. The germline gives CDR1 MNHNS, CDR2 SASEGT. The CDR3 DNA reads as TGTGCCAGCAGTGAAGCGCCAGGAGGGGGACGAGGCCAGAACCAGAACAATGAGCAGTTCTTC. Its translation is CASSEAPGGGRGQNQNNEQFF.

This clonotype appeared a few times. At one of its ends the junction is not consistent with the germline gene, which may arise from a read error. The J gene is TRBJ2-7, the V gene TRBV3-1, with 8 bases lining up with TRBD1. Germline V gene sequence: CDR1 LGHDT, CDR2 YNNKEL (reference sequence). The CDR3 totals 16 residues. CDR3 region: CASNQPRTGNPYEQYF. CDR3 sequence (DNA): TGTGCCAGCAACCAACCCCGGACAGGGAACCCCTACGAGCAGTACTTC.

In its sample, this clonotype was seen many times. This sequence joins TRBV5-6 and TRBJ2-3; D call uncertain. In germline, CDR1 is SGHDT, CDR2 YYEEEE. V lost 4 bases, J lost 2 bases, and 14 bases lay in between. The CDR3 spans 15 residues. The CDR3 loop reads CASSASSAPTDTQYF. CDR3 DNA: TGTGCCAGCAGCGCTTCCTCTGCGCCCACAGATACGCAGTATTTT.

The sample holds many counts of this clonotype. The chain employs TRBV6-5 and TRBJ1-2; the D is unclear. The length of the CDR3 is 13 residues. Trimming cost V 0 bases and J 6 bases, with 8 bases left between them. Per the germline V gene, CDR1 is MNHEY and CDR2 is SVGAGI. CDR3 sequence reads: CASSYSSRDGYTF. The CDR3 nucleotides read TGTGCCAGCAGTTACTCGAGCCGGGATGGCTACACCTTC.

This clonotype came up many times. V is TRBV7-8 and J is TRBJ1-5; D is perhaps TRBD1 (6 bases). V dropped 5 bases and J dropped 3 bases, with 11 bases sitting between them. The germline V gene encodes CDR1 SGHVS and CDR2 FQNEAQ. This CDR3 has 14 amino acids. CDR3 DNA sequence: TGTGCCAGCAGCCACGACAGGCACAATCAGCCCCAGCATTTT. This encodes CASSHDRHNQPQHF.

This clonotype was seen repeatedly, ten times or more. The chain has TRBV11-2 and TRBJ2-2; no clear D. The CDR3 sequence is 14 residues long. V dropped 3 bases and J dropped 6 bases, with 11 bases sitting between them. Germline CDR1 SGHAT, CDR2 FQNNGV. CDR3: CASSFGRSPGELFF. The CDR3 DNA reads TGTGCCAGCAGCTTCGGCCGGAGCCCCGGGGAGCTGTTTTTT.

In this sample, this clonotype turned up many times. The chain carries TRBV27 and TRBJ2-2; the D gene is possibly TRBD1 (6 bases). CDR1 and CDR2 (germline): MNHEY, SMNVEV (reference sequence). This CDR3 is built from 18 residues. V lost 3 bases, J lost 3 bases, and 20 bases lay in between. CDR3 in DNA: TGTGCCAGCAGTTTGGACAGTACCTACCTCAGGTACACCGGGGAGCTGTTTTTT. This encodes CASSLDSTYLRYTGELFF.

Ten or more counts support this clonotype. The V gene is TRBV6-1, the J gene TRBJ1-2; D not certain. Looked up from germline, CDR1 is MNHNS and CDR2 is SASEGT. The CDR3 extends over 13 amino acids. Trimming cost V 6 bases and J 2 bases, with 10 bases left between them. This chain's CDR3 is CASSPTQNYGYTF. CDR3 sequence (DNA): TGTGCCAGCAGCCCGACACAGAACTATGGCTACACCTTC.

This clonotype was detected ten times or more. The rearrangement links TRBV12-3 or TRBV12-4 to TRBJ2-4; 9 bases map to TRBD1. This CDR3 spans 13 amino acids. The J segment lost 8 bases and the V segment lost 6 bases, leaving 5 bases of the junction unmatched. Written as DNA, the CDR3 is TGTGCCAGCAGCCGTGACAGGGGGGACATTCAGTACTTC. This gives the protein CASSRDRGDIQYF.

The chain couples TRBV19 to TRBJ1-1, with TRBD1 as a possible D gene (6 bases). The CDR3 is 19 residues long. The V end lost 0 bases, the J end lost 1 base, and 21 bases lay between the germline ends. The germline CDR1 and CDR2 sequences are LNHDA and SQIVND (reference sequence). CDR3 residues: CASSIDGGQGRSGNTEAFF. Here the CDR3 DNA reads TGTGCCAGTAGTATAGATGGGGGCCAGGGGCGATCTGGGAACACTGAAGCTTTCTTT.

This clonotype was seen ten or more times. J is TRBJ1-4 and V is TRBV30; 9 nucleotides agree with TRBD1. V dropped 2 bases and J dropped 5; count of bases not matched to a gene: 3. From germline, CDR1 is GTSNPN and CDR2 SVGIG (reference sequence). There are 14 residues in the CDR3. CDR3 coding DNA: TGTGCCTGGAGTACGGGACAGGGAAATGAAAAACTGTTTTTT. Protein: CAWSTGQGNEKLFF.

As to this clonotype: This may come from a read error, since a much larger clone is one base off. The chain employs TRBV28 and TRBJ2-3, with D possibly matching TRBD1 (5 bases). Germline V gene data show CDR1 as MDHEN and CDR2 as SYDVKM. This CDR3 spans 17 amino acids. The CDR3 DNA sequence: TGTGCCGGCAGTTTAGGTTACAGGAGAAGGATCGGGGATACGCAGTATTTT. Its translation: CAGSLGYRRRIGDTQYF. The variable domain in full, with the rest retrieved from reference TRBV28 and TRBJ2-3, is DVKVTQSSRYLVKRTGEKVFLECVQDMDHENMFWYRQDPGLGLRLIYFSYDVKMKEKGDIPEGYSVSREKKERFSLILESASTNQTSMYLCAGSLGYRRRIGDTQYFGPGTRLTVL.

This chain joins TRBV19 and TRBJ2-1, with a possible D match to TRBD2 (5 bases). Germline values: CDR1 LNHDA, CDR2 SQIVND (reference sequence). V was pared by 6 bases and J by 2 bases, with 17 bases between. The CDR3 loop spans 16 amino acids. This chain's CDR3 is CASRDVGTRAYNEQFF. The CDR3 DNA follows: TGTGCCAGTAGAGATGTGGGAACTAGAGCCTACAATGAGCAGTTCTTC. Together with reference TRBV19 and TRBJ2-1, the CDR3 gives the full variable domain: DGGITQSPKYLFRKEGQNVTLSCEQNLNHDAMYWYRQDPGQGLRLIYYSQIVNDFQKGDIAEGYSVSREKKESFPLTVTSAQKNPTAFYLCASRDVGTRAYNEQFFGPGTRLTVL.

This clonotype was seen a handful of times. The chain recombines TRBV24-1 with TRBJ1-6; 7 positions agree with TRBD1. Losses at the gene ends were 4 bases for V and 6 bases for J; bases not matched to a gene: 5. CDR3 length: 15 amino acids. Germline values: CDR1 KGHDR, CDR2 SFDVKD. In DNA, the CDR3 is TGTGCCACCAGTGACCCGGGACAGCCTAATTCACCCCTCCACTTT. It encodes CATSDPGQPNSPLHF.

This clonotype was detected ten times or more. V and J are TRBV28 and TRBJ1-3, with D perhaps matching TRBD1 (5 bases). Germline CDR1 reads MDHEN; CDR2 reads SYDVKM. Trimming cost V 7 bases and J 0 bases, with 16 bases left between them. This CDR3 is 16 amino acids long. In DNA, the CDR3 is TGTGCCAGCATCCTGCGGGGACGTAGCTCTGGAAACACCATATATTTT. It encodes CASILRGRSSGNTIYF. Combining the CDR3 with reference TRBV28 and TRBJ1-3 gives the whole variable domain DVKVTQSSRYLVKRTGEKVFLECVQDMDHENMFWYRQDPGLGLRLIYFSYDVKMKEKGDIPEGYSVSREKKERFSLILESASTNQTSMYLCASILRGRSSGNTIYFGEGSWLTVV.

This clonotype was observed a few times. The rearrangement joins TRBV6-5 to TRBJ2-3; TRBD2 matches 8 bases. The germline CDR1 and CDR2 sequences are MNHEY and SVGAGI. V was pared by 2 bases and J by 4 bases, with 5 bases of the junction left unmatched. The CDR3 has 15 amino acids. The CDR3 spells CASSYSGSSADTQYF. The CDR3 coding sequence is TGTGCCAGCAGTTACAGCGGGAGTAGCGCAGATACGCAGTATTTT.

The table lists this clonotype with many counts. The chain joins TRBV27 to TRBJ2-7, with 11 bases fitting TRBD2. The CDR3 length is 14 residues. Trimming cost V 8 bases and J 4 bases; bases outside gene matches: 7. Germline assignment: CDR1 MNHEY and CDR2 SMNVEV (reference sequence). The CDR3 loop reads CASGTSGSTYEQYF. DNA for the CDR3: TGTGCCAGCGGTACTAGCGGGAGTACTTACGAGCAGTACTTC.

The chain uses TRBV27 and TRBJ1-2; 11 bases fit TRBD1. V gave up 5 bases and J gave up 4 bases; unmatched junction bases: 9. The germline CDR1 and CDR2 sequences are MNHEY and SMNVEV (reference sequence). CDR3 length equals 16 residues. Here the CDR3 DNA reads TGTGCCAGCAGTCCGCGCCCCGGGACAGGGGGCTATGGCTACACCTTC. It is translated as CASSPRPGTGGYGYTF.

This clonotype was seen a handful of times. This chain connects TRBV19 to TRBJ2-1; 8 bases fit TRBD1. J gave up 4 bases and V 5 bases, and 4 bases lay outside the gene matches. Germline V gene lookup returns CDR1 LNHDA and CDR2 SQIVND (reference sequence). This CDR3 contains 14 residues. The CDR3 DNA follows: TGTGCCAGTAGTCCGACAGGGGTGTACAATGAGCAGTTCTTC. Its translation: CASSPTGVYNEQFF.